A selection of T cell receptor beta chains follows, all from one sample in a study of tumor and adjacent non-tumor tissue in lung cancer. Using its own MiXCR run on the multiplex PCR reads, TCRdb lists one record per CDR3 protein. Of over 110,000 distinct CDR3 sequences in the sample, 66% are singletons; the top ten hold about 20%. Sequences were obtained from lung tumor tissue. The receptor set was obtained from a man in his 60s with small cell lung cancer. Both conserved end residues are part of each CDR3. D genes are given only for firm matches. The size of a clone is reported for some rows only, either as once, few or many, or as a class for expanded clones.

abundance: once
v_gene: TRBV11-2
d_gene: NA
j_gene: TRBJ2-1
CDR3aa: CAWSFVLDNEQFF
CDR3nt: TGTGCCTGGAGCTTCGTGCTCGACAATGAGCAGTTCTTC

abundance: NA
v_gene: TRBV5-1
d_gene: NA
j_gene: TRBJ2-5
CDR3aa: CASSQQGGETQYF
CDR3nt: TGCGCCAGCAGCCAACAGGGTGGAGAGACCCAGTACTTC

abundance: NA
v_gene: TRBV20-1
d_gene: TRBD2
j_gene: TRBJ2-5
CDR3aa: CSAETGTSGSQETQYF
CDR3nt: TGCAGTGCTGAGACCGGGACTAGCGGGAGCCAAGAGACCCAGTACTTC

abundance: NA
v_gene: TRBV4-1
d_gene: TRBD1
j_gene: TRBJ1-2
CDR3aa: CASSTGGQGVGGYTF
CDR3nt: TGCGCCAGCAGCACAGGAGGACAGGGGGTGGGTGGCTACACTTTC

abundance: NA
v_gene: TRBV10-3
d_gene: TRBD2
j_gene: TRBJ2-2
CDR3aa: CAIMPSGSRAVDLFF
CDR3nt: TGTGCCATCATGCCTAGCGGGAGTAGGGCCGTGGATCTGTTTTTT

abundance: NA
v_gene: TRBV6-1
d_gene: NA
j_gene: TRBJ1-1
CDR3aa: CASTVEGRGSTEAFF
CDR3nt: TGTGCCAGCACCGTCGAGGGGAGGGGAAGCACTGAAGCTTTCTTT

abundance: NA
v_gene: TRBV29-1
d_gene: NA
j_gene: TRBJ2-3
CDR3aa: CSVRGVRDADTQYF
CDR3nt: TGCAGCGTCAGGGGCGTGAGGGACGCAGATACGCAGTATTTT

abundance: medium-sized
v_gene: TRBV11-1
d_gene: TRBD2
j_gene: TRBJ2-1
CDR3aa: CASSTRQRGNNEQFF
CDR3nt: TGTGCCAGCAGCACCCGACAGCGGGGCAACAATGAGCAGTTCTTC

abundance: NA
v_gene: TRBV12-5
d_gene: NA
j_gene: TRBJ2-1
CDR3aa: CPSGFKRGDKNEQFF
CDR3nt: TGTCCTAGTGGTTTCAAGAGGGGGGACAAAAATGAGCAGTTCTTC

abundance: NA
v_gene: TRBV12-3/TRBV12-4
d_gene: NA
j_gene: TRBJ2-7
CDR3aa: CASSPGRPPYEQYF
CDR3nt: TGTGCCAGCAGTCCAGGGCGGCCTCCCTACGAGCAGTACTTC

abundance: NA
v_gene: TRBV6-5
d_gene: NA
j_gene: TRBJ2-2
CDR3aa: CASSYPGASVGGLFF
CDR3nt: TGTGCCAGCAGTTACCCCGGGGCGAGTGTCGGGGGGCTGTTTTTT

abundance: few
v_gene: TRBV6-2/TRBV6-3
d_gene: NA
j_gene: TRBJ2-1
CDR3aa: CASSSRAYNEQFF
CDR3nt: TGTGCCAGCAGTTCCAGGGCCTACAATGAGCAGTTCTTC

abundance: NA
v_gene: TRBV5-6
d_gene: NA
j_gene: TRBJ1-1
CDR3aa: CACSFRRGEAFF
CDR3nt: TGTGCCTGCAGCTTCCGGAGAGGCGAAGCTTTCTTT

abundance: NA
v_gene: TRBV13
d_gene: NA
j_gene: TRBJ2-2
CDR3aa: CASSQRTSFANTGELFF
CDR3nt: TGTGCCAGCAGTCAACGAACGTCTTTTGCTAACACCGGGGAGCTGTTTTTT

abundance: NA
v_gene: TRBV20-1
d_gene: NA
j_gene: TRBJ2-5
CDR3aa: CSAQTTVGETQYF
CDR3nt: TGCAGTGCCCAGACGACAGTGGGAGAGACCCAGTACTTC

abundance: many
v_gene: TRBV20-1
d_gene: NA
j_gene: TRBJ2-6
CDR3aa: CSARDPYRAGANVLTF
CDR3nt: TGCAGTGCTAGAGATCCCTACAGGGCTGGGGCCAACGTCCTGACTTTC

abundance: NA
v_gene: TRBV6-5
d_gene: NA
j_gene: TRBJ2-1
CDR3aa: CASTGEEEQFF
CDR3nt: TGTGCCAGCACCGGGGAGGAGGAGCAGTTCTTC

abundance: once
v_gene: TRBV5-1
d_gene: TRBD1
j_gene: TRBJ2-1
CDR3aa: CASGLGQGASNEQFF
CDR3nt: TGTGCCAGCGGCCTTGGACAGGGGGCATCCAATGAGCAGTTCTTC

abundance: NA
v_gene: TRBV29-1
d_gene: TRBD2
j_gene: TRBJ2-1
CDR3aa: CSVTLTSVRDNEQFF
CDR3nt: TGTAGCGTCACCTTGACTAGCGTGAGAGACAATGAGCAGTTCTTC

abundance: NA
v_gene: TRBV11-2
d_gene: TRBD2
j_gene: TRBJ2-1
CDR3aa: CATRQLAGVGYNEQFF
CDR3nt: TGTGCCACCAGACAACTAGCGGGAGTGGGATACAATGAGCAGTTCTTC

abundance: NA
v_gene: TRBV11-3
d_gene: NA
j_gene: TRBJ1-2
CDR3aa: CASSRRHGGSYIF
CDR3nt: TGTGCCAGCAGCAGACGACATGGGGGGAGCTACATCTTC

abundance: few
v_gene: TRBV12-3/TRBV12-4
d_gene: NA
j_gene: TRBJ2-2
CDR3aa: CASSLFGGNTGELFF
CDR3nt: TGTGCCAGCAGCCTCTTCGGAGGGAACACCGGGGAGCTGTTTTTT

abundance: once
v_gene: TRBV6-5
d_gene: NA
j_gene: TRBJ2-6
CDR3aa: CASSYLTYGSGANVQTF
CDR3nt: TGTGCCAGCAGTTACTTGACTTACGGCTCTGGGGCCAACGTCCAGACTTTC

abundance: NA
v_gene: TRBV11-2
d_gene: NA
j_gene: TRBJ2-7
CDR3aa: CASSSVGTWGYERYF
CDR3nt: TGTGCTAGCAGCTCAGTCGGGACATGGGGATACGAGCGGTACTTC

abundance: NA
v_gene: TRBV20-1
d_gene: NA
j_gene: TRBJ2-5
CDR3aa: CNVNGSPAEYF
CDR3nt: TGCAATGTTAATGGTAGCCCGGCTGAGTACTTC

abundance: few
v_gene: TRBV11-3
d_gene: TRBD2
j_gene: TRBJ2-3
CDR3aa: CANSQREECYTQYF
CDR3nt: TGTGCCAACAGTCAGCGGGAGGAGTGTTATACGCAGTATTTT

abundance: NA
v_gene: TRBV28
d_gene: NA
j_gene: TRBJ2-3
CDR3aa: CASSESVGTDTQYF
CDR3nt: TGTGCCAGCAGTGAATCCGTGGGCACAGATACACAGTATTTT

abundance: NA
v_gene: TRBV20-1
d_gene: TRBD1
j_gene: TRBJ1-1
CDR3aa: CSVLKGQGDTEAFF
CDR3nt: TGCAGTGTTCTTAAGGGACAGGGGGACACTGAAGCTTTCTTT

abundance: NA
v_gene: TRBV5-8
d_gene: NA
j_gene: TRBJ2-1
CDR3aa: CASSFTGQGGILSYNEQFF
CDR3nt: TGTGCCAGCAGCTTCACCGGCCAGGGGGGCATTCTCTCCTACAATGAGCAGTTCTTC